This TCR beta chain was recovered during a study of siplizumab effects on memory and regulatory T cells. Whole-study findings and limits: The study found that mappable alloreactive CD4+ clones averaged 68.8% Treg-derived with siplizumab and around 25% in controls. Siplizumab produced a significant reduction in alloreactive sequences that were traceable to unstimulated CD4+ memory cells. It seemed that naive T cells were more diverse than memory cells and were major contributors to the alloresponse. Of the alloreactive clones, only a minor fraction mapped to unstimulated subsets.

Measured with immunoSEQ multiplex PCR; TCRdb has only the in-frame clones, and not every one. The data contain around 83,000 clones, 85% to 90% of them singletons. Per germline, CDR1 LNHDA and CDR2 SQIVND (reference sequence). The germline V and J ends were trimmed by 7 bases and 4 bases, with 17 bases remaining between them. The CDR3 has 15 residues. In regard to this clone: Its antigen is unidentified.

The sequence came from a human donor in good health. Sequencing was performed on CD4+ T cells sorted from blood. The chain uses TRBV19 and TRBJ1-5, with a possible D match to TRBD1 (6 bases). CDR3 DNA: TGTGCCAGTAAACTATCAGGGGCTCGGAATCAGCCCCAGCATTTT. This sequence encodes CASKLSGARNQPQHF.